The source of this T cell receptor beta chain is a study of OX40 agonist ivuxolimab in advanced cancers. Study-wide context: In this cohort, patients received ivuxolimab, an agonistic anti-OX40 (CD134) antibody.

Trimming took 2 bases from V and 3 from J, leaving 11 bases between them. Germline CDR1 reads KGHSH; CDR2 reads LQKENI. The CDR3 is 14 residues long. Points from the study as a whole: Not determined was the antigen specificity of the expanded peripheral T cells. Some patients who did not respond also had low normalized T-cell clonal expansion.

Profiling relied on immunoSEQ multiplex PCR, and the TCRdb table lists in-frame clones only, not all of them. The sample lists more than 85,000 clones; less than 95% were seen once. Comment on this clone: The target antigen is unknown.

This specimen consisted of CD4+ or CD8+ T cells sorted from blood, obtained in a trial of the OX40 agonist ivuxolimab. The receptor was isolated from an adult with an advanced solid tumor such as melanoma, head and neck, liver or kidney cancer. The genes are TRBV18 and TRBJ2-7; unclear D gene. The CDR3 DNA sequence: TGTGCCAGCTCACCAATTATCCGCAGCTACGAGCAGTACTTC. It codes for CASSPIIRSYEQYF.